This is a list of T cell receptor beta chains from one sample in a study of a mutant IDH1 vaccine in newly diagnosed glioma. Antigens of these TCRs are unknown. TCRdb's copy holds only in-frame clones and misses some; the assay was immunoSEQ multiplex PCR. Found here are over 35,000 clones, approximately 83% of them singletons; the top ten hold under 6%. The material sequenced was PBMCs, taken from a glioma patient whose treatment included an IDH1 peptide vaccine. These receptors were obtained from a woman aged 45-60 years with glioma. Both conserved end residues are trimmed from each CDR3. Fields, in order: J gene, CDR3 length, V gene, clone size, CDR3 protein. Some rows mark clone size as missing; the rest say once, few, many or name a class of expanded clone.

j_gene: TRBJ2-7
len: 12
v_gene: TRBV27
abundance: .
CDR3aa: ASNGQGGTYEQY

j_gene: TRBJ2-5
len: 12
v_gene: TRBV10-1
abundance: .
CDR3aa: ASSEGRYQETQY

j_gene: TRBJ1-3
len: 13
v_gene: TRBV5-1
abundance: once
CDR3aa: ASSLAGVSGNTIY

j_gene: TRBJ2-5
len: 12
v_gene: TRBV7-9
abundance: .
CDR3aa: ASSLRGTQETQY

j_gene: TRBJ2-3
len: 15
v_gene: TRBV4-3
abundance: .
CDR3aa: ASSQDLGQGRGDTQY

j_gene: TRBJ2-7
len: 9
v_gene: TRBV21-1
abundance: .
CDR3aa: PGDSPREQY

j_gene: TRBJ2-1
len: 15
v_gene: TRBV4-2
abundance: few
CDR3aa: ASSLGGFGGAFNEQF

j_gene: TRBJ1-1
len: 13
v_gene: TRBV4-2
abundance: once
CDR3aa: ASSQDYLGGTEAF

j_gene: TRBJ2-7
len: 11
v_gene: TRBV7-9
abundance: .
CDR3aa: ASSLSLSYEQY

j_gene: TRBJ2-5
len: 15
v_gene: TRBV7-2
abundance: .
CDR3aa: ASSLWTSGGKGETQY

j_gene: TRBJ2-5
len: 12
v_gene: TRBV27
abundance: .
CDR3aa: ASSLGQGVETQY

j_gene: TRBJ1-2
len: 12
v_gene: TRBV27
abundance: .
CDR3aa: ASSQGLRDYGYT

j_gene: TRBJ1-1
len: 13
v_gene: TRBV19
abundance: .
CDR3aa: ASRVRGGKNTEAF

j_gene: TRBJ1-4
len: 12
v_gene: TRBV11-3
abundance: .
CDR3aa: ASSSRQENEKLF

j_gene: TRBJ1-2
len: 12
v_gene: TRBV9
abundance: .
CDR3aa: ASSVDTEVYGYT

j_gene: TRBJ1-2
len: 12
v_gene: TRBV19
abundance: .
CDR3aa: ASSIGGSNYGYT

j_gene: TRBJ2-5
len: 13
v_gene: TRBV9
abundance: .
CDR3aa: ASSQGSLVQETQY

j_gene: TRBJ1-1
len: 14
v_gene: TRBV2
abundance: .
CDR3aa: ASTRRGYWMNTEAF

j_gene: TRBJ1-4
len: 12
v_gene: TRBV28
abundance: .
CDR3aa: ASLDRQGREKLF

j_gene: TRBJ2-5
len: 10
v_gene: TRBV28
abundance: .
CDR3aa: ASTQGAEAQY

j_gene: TRBJ2-7
len: 11
v_gene: TRBV10-3
abundance: .
CDR3aa: AIRDRTGERGY

j_gene: TRBJ1-2
len: 12
v_gene: TRBV6-6
abundance: .
CDR3aa: ASSYHRPVGGYT

j_gene: TRBJ1-1
len: 13
v_gene: TRBV6-5
abundance: .
CDR3aa: ASSRDRPTNTEAF

j_gene: TRBJ2-7
len: 14
v_gene: TRBV2
abundance: .
CDR3aa: ASLTRTSGIEYEQY

j_gene: TRBJ2-2
len: 14
v_gene: TRBV5-1
abundance: .
CDR3aa: ASSLDGDPNTGELF

j_gene: TRBJ2-7
len: 13
v_gene: TRBV7-3
abundance: .
CDR3aa: ASSLSSGAFNEQY

j_gene: TRBJ1-2
len: 11
v_gene: TRBV19
abundance: .
CDR3aa: ASSQTGNYGYT

j_gene: TRBJ2-1
len: 12
v_gene: TRBV5-6
abundance: .
CDR3aa: ASSPPDKYNEQF

j_gene: TRBJ1-1
len: 11
v_gene: TRBV6-5
abundance: .
CDR3aa: ASTPRSNTEAF

j_gene: TRBJ2-2
len: 13
v_gene: TRBV30
abundance: .
CDR3aa: AFKRGGPNTGELF

j_gene: TRBJ2-7
len: 13
v_gene: TRBV5-6
abundance: .
CDR3aa: ASSLKSTDPYEQY

j_gene: TRBJ1-2
len: 11
v_gene: TRBV28
abundance: .
CDR3aa: ASSLKVNYGYT

j_gene: TRBJ2-3
len: 13
v_gene: TRBV7-9
abundance: .
CDR3aa: ASSEYRGATDTQY

j_gene: TRBJ1-2
len: 10
v_gene: TRBV5-1
abundance: .
CDR3aa: ASSLDRDGYT

j_gene: TRBJ2-6
len: 12
v_gene: TRBV12-5
abundance: .
CDR3aa: ASGGQSRANVLT